This T cell receptor beta chain was observed in a study of blood T cell repertoires in COVID-19. TCRdb keeps only in-frame clones here, not all; method: immunoSEQ multiplex PCR. The data contain 70,000 or so clones, over 75% of them singletons. This CDR3 contains 14 residues. The V segment lost 4 bases and the J segment 5 bases; nucleotides outside the gene matches: 4. CDR1 and CDR2 (germline): SGHRS, YFSETQ. Sequenced material: peripheral blood. The chain employs TRBV5-1 and TRBJ2-1, with 9 positions matching TRBD2. The TCR comes from a man in his 70s with active or convalescent COVID-19. The CDR3 reads CASSRLAEDNEQFF. The CDR3 DNA reads TGCGCCAGCAGCCGACTAGCGGAGGACAATGAGCAGTTCTTC.